This T cell receptor (beta chain) was identified during a study of T cells in localized non-small cell lung cancer. Clones were read by immunoSEQ multiplex PCR, and TCRdb kept only the in-frame ones, dropping some. This sample has tens of thousands of clones, with more than 70% found just once. J was trimmed by 7 bases and V by 6 bases; bases with no gene match: 12. CDR1 and CDR2 from the germline V gene are MNHEY and SVGAGI. CDR3 length equals 14 residues. This chain links TRBV6-5 with TRBJ2-7; 7 bases map to TRBD2. The clonotype originates from a female donor over 55 with stage I squamous cell lung carcinoma. Sample: peripheral blood, taken before any cancer treatment. In DNA form, the CDR3 reads TGTGCCAGCAGCCGAAACCGGGACTACGAGGAGCAGTACTTC. Protein product: CASSRNRDYEEQYF.